Listed below are T cell receptor beta chains from one sample, sequenced in a study of cytomegalovirus exposure and HLA in healthy donors. Sequencing was performed with immunoSEQ multiplex PCR; in TCRdb, only in-frame clones are kept and a portion is missing. The repertoire has fewer than 180,000 clones, 60% to 85% of them found once; the top ten carry roughly 6.7%. The sequenced sample was PBMCs. These receptors came from a man aged 50-60 years in good health and CMV-seropositive. Each CDR3 is given with its conserved first and last residue. A D gene is named only where the DNA matches it firmly. Not every row has a clone size; where given, it reads once, few, many or a size class.

>TRBD2|TRBV5-1|TRBJ2-7|NA|17
CASSSPGPTSGRFEQYF
TGCGCCAGCAGCTCCCCCGGCCCTACTAGCGGGAGGTTCGAGCAGTACTTC
>TRBD1|TRBV7-9|TRBJ1-1|NA|15
CSSSKKQGADTEAFF
TGTTCCAGCAGCAAAAAACAGGGGGCGGACACTGAAGCTTTCTTT
>TRBD1|TRBV4-1|TRBJ2-7|NA|17
CASSQDDRGPLSYEQYF
TGCGCCAGCAGCCAAGATGACAGGGGACCCCTCTCCTACGAGCAGTACTTC
>TRBD2|TRBV11-2|TRBJ2-2|NA|14
CASSWTSGSGELFF
TGTGCCAGCAGCTGGACTAGCGGGAGCGGGGAGCTGTTTTTT
>NA|TRBV5-4|TRBJ2-3|NA|15
CASSLGGGRTDTQYF
TGTGCCAGCAGCTTGGGCGGAGGGCGGACAGATACGCAGTATTTT
>NA|TRBV6-5|TRBJ2-7|NA|12
CASTSPGGEQYF
TGTGCCAGCACATCCCCCGGGGGCGAGCAGTACTTC
>NA|TRBV27|TRBJ1-6|NA|17
CASSLGARGGRNSPLHF
TGTGCCAGCAGTTTGGGCGCTCGGGGGGGCCGTAATTCACCCCTCCACTTT
>NA|TRBV5-4|TRBJ2-5|NA|13
CASSFDREETQYF
TGTGCCAGCAGCTTCGACAGAGAAGAGACCCAGTACTTC
>NA|TRBV11-3|TRBJ2-1|NA|15
CASSLQQGSYNEQFF
TGTGCCAGCAGCTTACAGCAGGGGTCCTACAATGAGCAGTTCTTC
>TRBD1|TRBV6-5|TRBJ1-3|NA|15
CAISATGTGGNTIYF
TGTGCCATCAGTGCAACCGGGACAGGGGGAAACACCATATATTTT
>TRBD2|TRBV4-2|TRBJ2-1|NA|16
CASSQAGTSAYNEQFF
TGTGCCAGCAGCCAGGCCGGGACTAGCGCCTACAATGAGCAGTTCTTC
>NA|TRBV6-5|TRBJ1-1|NA|13
CASSSRRNTEAFF
TGTGCCAGCAGTTCGCGGCGGAACACTGAAGCTTTCTTT
>TRBD2|TRBV19|TRBJ2-1|NA|16
CASSIGGGLAANEQFF
TGTGCCAGTAGTATAGGGGGGGGACTAGCGGCAAATGAGCAGTTCTTC
>TRBD1|TRBV7-2|TRBJ1-4|NA|14
CASSAGQTNEKLFF
TGTGCCAGCAGCGCGGGACAGACGAATGAAAAACTGTTTTTT
>NA|TRBV29-1|TRBJ2-5|few|18
CSVEWADQRDKFQETQYF
TGCAGCGTTGAATGGGCGGACCAACGGGACAAATTCCAAGAGACCCAGTACTTC
>TRBD2|TRBV4-1|TRBJ2-7|once|16
CASSKSLGGSSYEQYF
TGCGCCAGCAGCAAATCCTTGGGGGGGAGTAGCTACGAGCAGTACTTC
>TRBD2|TRBV28|TRBJ2-5|few|15
CASSTRGGSGETQYF
TGTGCCAGCAGCACCCGGGGCGGGAGTGGGGAGACCCAGTACTTC
>TRBD2|TRBV6-6|TRBJ2-1|NA|16
CASLLAGGRNYNEQFF
TGTGCCAGTTTACTAGCGGGAGGGCGAAACTACAATGAGCAGTTCTTC
>NA|TRBV6-5|TRBJ2-7|NA|13
CASSYGPSYEQYF
TGTGCCAGCAGTTATGGGCCGAGCTACGAGCAGTACTTC
>TRBD1|TRBV18|TRBJ2-7|NA|14
CASSPGQGEGEQYF
TGTGCCAGCTCACCCGGACAGGGCGAAGGCGAGCAGTACTTC
>TRBD2|TRBV5-4|TRBJ2-1|NA|11
CASRTSGKQFF
TGTGCCAGCAGGACTAGCGGTAAGCAGTTCTTC
>NA|TRBV6-4|TRBJ2-1|NA|13
CASSRGSGNEQFF
TGTGCCAGCAGTCGGGGGAGTGGGAATGAGCAGTTCTTC
>NA|TRBV4-1|TRBJ1-2|once|13
CASSMVRHYGYTF
TGCGCCAGCAGCATGGTCAGGCACTATGGCTACACCTTC
>NA|TRBV7-8|TRBJ2-1|NA|15
CASSLRSRRGEERFF
TGTGCCAGCAGCTTACGTTCGCGGAGGGGAGAGGAGCGGTTCTTC
>NA|TRBV7-3|TRBJ2-3|NA|13
CASSGSGSDTQYF
TGTGCCAGCAGCGGGAGCGGGTCAGATACGCAGTATTTT
>NA|TRBV6-5|TRBJ1-2|NA|12
CATGKGDYGYTF
TGTGCCACCGGAAAAGGGGACTATGGCTACACCTTC
>TRBD2|TRBV5-1|TRBJ2-7|NA|14
CASSPTSGTYEQYF
TGCGCCAGCAGCCCAACTAGCGGGACTTACGAGCAGTACTTC
>TRBD2|TRBV15|TRBJ2-7|NA|16
CATSRDRTSGLYEQYF
TGTGCCACCAGCAGAGATCGGACTAGCGGTCTCTACGAGCAGTACTTC
>TRBD1|TRBV2|TRBJ2-5|NA|14
CASSLQGEEETQYF
TGTGCCAGCAGCCTACAGGGGGAGGAAGAGACCCAGTACTTC
>NA|TRBV6-1|TRBJ2-7|once|13
CASRETGRYEQYF
TGTGCCAGCAGGGAGACAGGACGCTACGAGCAGTACTTC
>TRBD2|TRBV28|TRBJ2-7|NA|17
CASSPGRLADPSYEQYF
TGTGCCAGCAGTCCCGGGCGGCTAGCGGACCCCTCCTACGAGCAGTACTTC
>NA|TRBV7-9|TRBJ1-6|once|13
CASSVKDSSPLHF
TGTGCCAGCAGCGTAAAGGACAGTTCACCCCTCCACTTT
>TRBD2|TRBV6-5|TRBJ2-1|NA|14
CASGTSGITDEQFF
TGTGCCAGCGGGACTAGCGGGATAACCGATGAGCAGTTCTTC
>TRBD1|TRBV6-5|TRBJ1-5|NA|15
CASKRQGGSNQPQHF
TGTGCCAGCAAGAGACAGGGAGGAAGCAATCAGCCCCAGCATTTT
>NA|TRBV9|TRBJ1-1|NA|14
CTSSVDARNTEAFF
TGTACCAGCAGCGTAGATGCCAGAAACACTGAAGCTTTCTTT
>TRBD1|TRBV19|TRBJ2-7|NA|13
CASTTGGGYEQYF
TGTGCCAGTACGACAGGGGGCGGGTACGAGCAGTACTTC
>TRBD1|TRBV6-6|TRBJ2-7|NA|15
CASTVREGQVYEQYF
TGTGCCAGCACCGTTCGCGAGGGACAGGTTTACGAGCAGTACTTC
>NA|TRBV5-1|TRBJ2-7|few|12
CASSLTGYEQYF
TGCGCCAGCAGCTTGACAGGATACGAGCAGTACTTC
>NA|TRBV27|TRBJ1-3|NA|17
CASSFGHPGISGNTIYF
TGTGCCAGCAGTTTTGGACACCCTGGGATCTCTGGAAACACCATATATTTT
>TRBD1|TRBV7-9|TRBJ2-5|NA|14
CSSSLGQAWGTQYF
TGTTCCAGCAGCTTAGGACAGGCCTGGGGGACCCAGTACTTC
>NA|TRBV4-1|TRBJ1-3|few|16
CASSQVGGAQGNTIYF
TGTGCCAGCAGCCAAGTCGGAGGGGCGCAAGGAAACACCATATATTTT
>NA|TRBV5-1|TRBJ1-6|NA|14
CASSTSGEHSPLHF
TGCGCCAGCAGCACCTCAGGGGAGCATTCACCCCTCCACTTT